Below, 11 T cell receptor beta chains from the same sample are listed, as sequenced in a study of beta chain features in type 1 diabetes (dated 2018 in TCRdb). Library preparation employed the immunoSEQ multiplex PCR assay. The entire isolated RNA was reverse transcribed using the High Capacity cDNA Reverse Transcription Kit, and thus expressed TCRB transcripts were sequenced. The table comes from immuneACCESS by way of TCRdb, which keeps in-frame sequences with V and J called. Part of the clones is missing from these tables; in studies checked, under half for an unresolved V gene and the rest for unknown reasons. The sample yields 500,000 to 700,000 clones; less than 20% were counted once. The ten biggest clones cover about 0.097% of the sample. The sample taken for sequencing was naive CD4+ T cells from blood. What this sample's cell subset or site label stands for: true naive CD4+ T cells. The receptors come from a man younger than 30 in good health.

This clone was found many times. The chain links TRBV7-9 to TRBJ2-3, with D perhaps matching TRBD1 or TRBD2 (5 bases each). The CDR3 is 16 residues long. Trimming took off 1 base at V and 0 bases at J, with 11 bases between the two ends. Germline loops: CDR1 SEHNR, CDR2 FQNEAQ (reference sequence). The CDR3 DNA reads TGTGCCAGCAGCTTAGGTCGACGGGGCAGCACAGATACGCAGTATTTT. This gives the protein CASSLGRRGSTDTQYF.

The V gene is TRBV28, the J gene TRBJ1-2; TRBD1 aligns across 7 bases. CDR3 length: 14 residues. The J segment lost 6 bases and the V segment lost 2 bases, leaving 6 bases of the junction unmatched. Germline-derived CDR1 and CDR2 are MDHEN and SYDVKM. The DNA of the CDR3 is TGTGCCAGCAGTTTACCTACAGGGGTGAATGGCTACACCTTC. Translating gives CASSLPTGVNGYTF.

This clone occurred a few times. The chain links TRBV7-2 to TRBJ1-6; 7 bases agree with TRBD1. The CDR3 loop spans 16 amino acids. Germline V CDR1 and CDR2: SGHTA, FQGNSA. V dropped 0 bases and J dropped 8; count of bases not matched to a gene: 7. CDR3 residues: CASSLALNRGDSPLHF. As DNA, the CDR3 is TGTGCCAGCAGCTTAGCGCTTAACAGGGGTGATTCACCCCTCCACTTT. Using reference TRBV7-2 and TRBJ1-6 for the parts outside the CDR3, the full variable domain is GAGVSQSPSNKVTEKGKDVELRCDPISGHTALYWYRQSLGQGLEFLIYFQGNSAPDKSGLPSDRFSAERTGGSVSTLTIQRTQQEDSAVYLCASSLALNRGDSPLHFGNGTRLTVT.

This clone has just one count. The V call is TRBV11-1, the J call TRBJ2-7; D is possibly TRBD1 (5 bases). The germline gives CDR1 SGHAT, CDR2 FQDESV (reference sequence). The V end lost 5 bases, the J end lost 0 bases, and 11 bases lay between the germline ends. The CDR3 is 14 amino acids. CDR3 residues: CASSVSGASYEQYF. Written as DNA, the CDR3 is TGTGCCAGCAGCGTTAGTGGGGCCTCCTACGAGCAGTACTTC.

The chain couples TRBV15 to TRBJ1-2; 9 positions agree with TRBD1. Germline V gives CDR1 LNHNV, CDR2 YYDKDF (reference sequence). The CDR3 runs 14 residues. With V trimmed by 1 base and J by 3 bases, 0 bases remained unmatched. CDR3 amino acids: CATSRGDRDYGYTF. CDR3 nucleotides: TGTGCCACCAGCAGAGGGGACAGGGACTATGGCTACACCTTC.

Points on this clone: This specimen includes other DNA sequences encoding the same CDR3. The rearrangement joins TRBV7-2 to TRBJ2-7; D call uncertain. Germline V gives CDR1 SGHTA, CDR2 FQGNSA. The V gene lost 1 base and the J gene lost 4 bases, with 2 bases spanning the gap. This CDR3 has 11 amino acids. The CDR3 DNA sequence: TGTGCCAGCAGCTTAGAATACGAGCAGTACTTC. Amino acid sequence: CASSLEYEQYF.

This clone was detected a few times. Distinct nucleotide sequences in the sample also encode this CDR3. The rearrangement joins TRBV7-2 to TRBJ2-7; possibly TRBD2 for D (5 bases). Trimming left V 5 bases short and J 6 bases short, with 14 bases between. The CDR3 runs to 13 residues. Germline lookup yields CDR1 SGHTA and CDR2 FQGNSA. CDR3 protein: CASSPSGGSEQYF. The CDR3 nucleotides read TGTGCCAGCAGCCCCTCGGGTGGGAGCGAGCAGTACTTC.

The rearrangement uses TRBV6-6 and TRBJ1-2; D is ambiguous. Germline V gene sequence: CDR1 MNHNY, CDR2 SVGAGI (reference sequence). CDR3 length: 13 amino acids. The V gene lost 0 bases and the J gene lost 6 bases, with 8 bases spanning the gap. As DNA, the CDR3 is TGTGCCAGCAGTTACTCGGAAGGGAATGGCTACACCTTC. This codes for CASSYSEGNGYTF.

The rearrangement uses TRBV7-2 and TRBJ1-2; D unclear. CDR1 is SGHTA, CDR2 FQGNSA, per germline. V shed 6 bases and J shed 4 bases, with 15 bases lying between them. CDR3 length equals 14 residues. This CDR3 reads CASSPESTPYGYTF. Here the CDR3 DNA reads TGTGCCAGCAGTCCGGAGAGTACCCCCTATGGCTACACCTTC.

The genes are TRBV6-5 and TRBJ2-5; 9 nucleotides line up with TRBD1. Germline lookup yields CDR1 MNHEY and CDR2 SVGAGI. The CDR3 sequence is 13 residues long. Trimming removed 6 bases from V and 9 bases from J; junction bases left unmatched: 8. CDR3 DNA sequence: TGTGCCAGCAGGCGACAGGGGGAGGGGCCCCAGTACTTC. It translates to CASRRQGEGPQYF.

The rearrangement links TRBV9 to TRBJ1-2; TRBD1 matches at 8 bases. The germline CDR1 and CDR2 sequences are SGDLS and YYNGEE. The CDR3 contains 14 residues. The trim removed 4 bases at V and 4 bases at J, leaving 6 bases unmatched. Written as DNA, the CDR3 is TGTGCCAGCAGCATCAGGACAGGGAGCTATGGCTACACCTTC. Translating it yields CASSIRTGSYGYTF.